This T cell receptor (beta chain) is drawn from a study of neoadjuvant nivolumab and ipilimumab in lung cancer. Study conclusions and caveats: Pretherapy blood TCR richness correlated positively with resected tumor richness. Only two of four nivolumab-treated tumors gained richness and clonality by surgery.

The CDR3 runs 15 residues. V was shortened by 5 bases and J by 8 bases, with 21 bases between the two germline ends. The V gene's germline CDR1 is SEHNR and CDR2 FQNEAQ (reference sequence). In regard to this clone: The target antigen is unknown.

Here immunoSEQ multiplex PCR was the method, and the copy in TCRdb shows in-frame clones only, minus some. The sample records 25,000 or so clones, over 80% being singletons. Sequencing was performed on tumor tissue, taken after neoadjuvant nivolumab, alone or with ipilimumab, at or shortly before surgery. This chain joins TRBV7-9 and TRBJ2-5; weak D call: TRBD2 (5 bases). The origin of this receptor is an adult with non-small cell lung cancer. CDR3 amino acids: CASSPPTGSVATQYF. For the CDR3, the DNA is TGTGCCAGCAGCCCACCAACGGGGAGCGTTGCAACCCAGTACTTC.